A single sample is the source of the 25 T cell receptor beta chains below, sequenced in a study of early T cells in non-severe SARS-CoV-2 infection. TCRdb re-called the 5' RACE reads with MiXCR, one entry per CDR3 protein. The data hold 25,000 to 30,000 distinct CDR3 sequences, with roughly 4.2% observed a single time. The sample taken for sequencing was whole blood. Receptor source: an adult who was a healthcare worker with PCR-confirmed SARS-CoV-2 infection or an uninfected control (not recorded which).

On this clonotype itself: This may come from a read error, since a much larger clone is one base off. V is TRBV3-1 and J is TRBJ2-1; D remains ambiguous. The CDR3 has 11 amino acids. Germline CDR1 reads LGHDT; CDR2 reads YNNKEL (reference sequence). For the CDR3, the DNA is TGTGCCAACAGCCAGAACAATGAGCAGTTCTTC. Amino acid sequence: CANSQNNEQFF.

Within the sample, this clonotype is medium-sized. CDR3 loop: CASIVGLASGPTDTQYF. For the CDR3, the DNA is TGTGCCAGCATCGTCGGATTGGCTAGCGGACCCACAGATACGCAGTATTTT. The chain employs TRBV11-2 and TRBJ2-3, with 7 bases matching TRBD2. Trimming at V came to 7 bases and at J to 2 bases, leaving 15 bases not matched to a gene. The CDR3 is 17 residues long. Germline V CDR1 and CDR2: SGHAT, FQNNGV.

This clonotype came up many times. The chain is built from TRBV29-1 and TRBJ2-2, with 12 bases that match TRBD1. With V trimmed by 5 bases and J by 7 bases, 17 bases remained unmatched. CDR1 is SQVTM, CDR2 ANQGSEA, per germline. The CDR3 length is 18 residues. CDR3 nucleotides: TGCAGCGTTCGTGGCGGGACAGGGGGCCTCCAGATGGACGGGGAGCTGTTTTTT. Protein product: CSVRGGTGGLQMDGELFF.

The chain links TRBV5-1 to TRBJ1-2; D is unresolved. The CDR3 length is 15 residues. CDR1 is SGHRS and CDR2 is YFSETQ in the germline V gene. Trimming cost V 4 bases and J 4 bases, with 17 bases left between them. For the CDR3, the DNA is TGCGCCAGCAGCCGGGAGACCGACCCTACCTATGGCTACACCTTC. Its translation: CASSRETDPTYGYTF.

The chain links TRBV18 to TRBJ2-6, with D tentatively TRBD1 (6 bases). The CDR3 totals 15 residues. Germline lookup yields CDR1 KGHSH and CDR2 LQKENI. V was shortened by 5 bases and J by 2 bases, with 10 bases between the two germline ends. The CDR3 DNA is TGTGCCAGCTCAACAGGGAGAACTGGGGCCAACGTCCTGACTTTC. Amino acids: CASSTGRTGANVLTF.

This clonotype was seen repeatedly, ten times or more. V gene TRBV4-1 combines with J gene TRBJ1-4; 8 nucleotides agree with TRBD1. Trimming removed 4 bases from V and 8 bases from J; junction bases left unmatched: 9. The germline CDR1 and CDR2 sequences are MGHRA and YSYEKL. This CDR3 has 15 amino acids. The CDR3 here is CASSLFPQGGEKLFF. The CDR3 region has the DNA TGCGCCAGCAGCCTCTTTCCACAGGGGGGAGAAAAACTGTTTTTT.

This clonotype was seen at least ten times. Here the CDR3 DNA reads TGTGCCAGCAGCCTGATAGTAGGACCGCAGAACACTGAAGCTTTCTTT. This codes for CASSLIVGPQNTEAFF. The gene calls are TRBV5-5 and TRBJ1-1; D unresolved. The CDR3 totals 16 residues. Trimming left V 4 bases short and J 1 base short, with 17 bases between. The germline V gene encodes CDR1 SGHKS and CDR2 YYEKEE (reference sequence). Filled out from reference TRBV5-5 and TRBJ1-1, the complete variable domain reads DAGVTQSPTHLIKTRGQQVTLRCSPISGHKSVSWYQQVLGQGPQFIFQYYEKEERGRGNFPDRFSARQFPNYSSELNVNALLLGDSALYLCASSLIVGPQNTEAFFGQGTRLTVV.

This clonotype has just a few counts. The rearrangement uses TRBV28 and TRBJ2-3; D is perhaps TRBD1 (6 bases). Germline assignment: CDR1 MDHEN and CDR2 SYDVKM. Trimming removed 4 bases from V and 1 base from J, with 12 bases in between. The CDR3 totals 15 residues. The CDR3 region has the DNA TGTGCCAGCAGTTCTACAGGGTTCGGCACAGATACGCAGTATTTT. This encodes CASSSTGFGTDTQYF.

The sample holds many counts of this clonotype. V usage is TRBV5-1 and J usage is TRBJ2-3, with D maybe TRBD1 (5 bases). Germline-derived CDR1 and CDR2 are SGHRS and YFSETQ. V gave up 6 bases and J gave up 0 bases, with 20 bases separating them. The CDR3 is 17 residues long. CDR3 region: CASTTGPHVFSTDTQYF. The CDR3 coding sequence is TGCGCCAGCACCACAGGACCTCACGTATTCAGCACAGATACGCAGTATTTT. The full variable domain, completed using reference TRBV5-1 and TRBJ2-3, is KAGVTQTPRYLIKTRGQQVTLSCSPISGHRSVSWYQQTPGQGLQFLFEYFSETQRNKGNFPGRFSGRQFSNSRSEMNVSTLELGDSALYLCASTTGPHVFSTDTQYFGPGTRLTVL.

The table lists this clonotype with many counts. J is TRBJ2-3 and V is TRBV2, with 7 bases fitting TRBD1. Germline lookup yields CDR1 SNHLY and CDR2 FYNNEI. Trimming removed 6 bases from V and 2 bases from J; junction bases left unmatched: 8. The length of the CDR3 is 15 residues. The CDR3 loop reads CASRAPGQLTDTQYF. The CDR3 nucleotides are TGTGCCAGCAGGGCCCCGGGACAGCTCACAGATACGCAGTATTTT. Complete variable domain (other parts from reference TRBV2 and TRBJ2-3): EPEVTQTPSHQVTQMGQEVILRCVPISNHLYFYWYRQILGQKVEFLVSFYNNEISEKSEIFDDQFSVERPDGSNFTLKIRSTKLEDSAMYFCASRAPGQLTDTQYFGPGTRLTVL.

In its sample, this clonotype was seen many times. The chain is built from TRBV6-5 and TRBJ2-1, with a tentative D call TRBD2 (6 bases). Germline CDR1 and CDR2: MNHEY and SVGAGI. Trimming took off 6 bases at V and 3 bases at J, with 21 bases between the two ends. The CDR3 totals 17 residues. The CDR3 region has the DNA TGTGCCAGCAGCAGAACCTCACAGGAGGGTAGCTACAATGAGCAGTTCTTC. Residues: CASSRTSQEGSYNEQFF.

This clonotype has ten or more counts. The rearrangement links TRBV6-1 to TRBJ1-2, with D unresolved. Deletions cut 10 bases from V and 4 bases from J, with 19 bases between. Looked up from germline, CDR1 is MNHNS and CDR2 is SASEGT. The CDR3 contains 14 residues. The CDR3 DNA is TGTGCCATCCACCCCCCGACACCAACCTATGGCTACACCTTC. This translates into CAIHPPTPTYGYTF.

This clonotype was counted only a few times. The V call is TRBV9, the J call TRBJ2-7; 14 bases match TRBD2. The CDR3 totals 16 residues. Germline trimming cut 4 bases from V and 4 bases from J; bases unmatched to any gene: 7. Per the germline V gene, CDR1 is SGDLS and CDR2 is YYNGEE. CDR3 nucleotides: TGTGCCAGCAGCCCGGGACTAGCGGGAGTTGGGTACGAGCAGTACTTC. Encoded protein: CASSPGLAGVGYEQYF.

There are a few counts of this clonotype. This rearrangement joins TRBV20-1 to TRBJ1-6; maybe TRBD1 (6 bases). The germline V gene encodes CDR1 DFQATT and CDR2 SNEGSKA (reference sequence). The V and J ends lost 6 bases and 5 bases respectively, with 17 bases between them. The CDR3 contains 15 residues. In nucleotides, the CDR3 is TGCAGTGCCCCGAGAACCAACAGGGATAATTCACCCCTCCACTTT. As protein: CSAPRTNRDNSPLHF.

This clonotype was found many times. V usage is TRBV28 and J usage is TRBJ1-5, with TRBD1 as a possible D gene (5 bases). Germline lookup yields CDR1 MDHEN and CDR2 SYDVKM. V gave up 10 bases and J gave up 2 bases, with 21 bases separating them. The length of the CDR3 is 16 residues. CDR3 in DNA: TGTGCCACTGAACCCCCGGGGACGGCCGGCAATCAGCCCCAGCATTTT. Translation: CATEPPGTAGNQPQHF. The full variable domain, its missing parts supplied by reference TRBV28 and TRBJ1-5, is DVKVTQSSRYLVKRTGEKVFLECVQDMDHENMFWYRQDPGLGLRLIYFSYDVKMKEKGDIPEGYSVSREKKERFSLILESASTNQTSMYLCATEPPGTAGNQPQHFGDGTRLSIL.

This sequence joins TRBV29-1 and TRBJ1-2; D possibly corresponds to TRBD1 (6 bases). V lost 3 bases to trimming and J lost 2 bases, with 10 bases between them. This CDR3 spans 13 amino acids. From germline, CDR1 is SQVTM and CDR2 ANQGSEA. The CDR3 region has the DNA TGCAGCGTTGACGGACAGAGGAACTATGGCTACACCTTC. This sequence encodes CSVDGQRNYGYTF.

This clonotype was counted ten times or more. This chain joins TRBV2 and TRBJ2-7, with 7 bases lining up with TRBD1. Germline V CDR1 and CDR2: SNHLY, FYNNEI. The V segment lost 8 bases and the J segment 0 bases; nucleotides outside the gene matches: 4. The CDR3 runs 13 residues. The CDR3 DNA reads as TGTGCCAGCGCCAGGGACAGCTCCTACGAGCAGTACTTC. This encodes CASARDSSYEQYF.

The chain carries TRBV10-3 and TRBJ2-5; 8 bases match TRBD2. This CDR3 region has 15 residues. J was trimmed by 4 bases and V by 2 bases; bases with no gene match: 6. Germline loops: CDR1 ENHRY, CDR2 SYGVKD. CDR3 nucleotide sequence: TGTGCCATCAGTGAGGGAGCGGGAGAGGTAGAGACCCAGTACTTC. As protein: CAISEGAGEVETQYF.

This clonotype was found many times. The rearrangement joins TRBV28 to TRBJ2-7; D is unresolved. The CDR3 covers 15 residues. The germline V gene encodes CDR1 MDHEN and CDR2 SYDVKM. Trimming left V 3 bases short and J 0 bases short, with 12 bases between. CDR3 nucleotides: TGTGCCAGCAGTTTCTCTGGGCCTCTCTCCTACGAGCAGTACTTC. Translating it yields CASSFSGPLSYEQYF.

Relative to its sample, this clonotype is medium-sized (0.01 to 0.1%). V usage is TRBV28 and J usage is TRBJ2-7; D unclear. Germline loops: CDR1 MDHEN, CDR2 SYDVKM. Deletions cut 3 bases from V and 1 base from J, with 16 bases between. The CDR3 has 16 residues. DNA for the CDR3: TGTGCCAGCAGTTTCGGTGGCGGTGATGGTTCCTACGAGCAGTACTTC. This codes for CASSFGGGDGSYEQYF.

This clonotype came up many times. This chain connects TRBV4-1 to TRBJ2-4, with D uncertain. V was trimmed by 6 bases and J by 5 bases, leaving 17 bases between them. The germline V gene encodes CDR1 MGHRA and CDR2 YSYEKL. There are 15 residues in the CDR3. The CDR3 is CASSLDRANQNIQYF. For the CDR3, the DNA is TGCGCCAGCAGTTTGGATAGGGCCAACCAAAACATTCAGTACTTC.

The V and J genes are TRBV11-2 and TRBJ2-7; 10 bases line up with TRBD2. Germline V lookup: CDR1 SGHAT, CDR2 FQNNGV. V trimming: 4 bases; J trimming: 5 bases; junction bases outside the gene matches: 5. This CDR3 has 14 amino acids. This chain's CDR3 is CASSSPSGRDEQYF. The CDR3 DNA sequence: TGTGCCAGCAGCTCCCCTAGCGGGAGAGACGAGCAGTACTTC.

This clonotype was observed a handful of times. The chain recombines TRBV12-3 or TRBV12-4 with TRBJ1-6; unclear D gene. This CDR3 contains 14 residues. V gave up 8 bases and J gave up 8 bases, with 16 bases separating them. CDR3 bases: TGTGCCAGCTGCCGTGACTTGGAGTATTCACCCCTCCACTTT. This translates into CASCRDLEYSPLHF.

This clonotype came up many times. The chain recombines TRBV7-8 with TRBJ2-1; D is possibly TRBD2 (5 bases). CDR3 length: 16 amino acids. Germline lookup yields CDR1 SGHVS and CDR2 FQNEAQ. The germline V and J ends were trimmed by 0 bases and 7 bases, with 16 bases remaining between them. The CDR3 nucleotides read TGTGCCAGCAGCTTAGCCCGTCAGATAGCGTTGAATGAGCAGTTCTTC. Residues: CASSLARQIALNEQFF.

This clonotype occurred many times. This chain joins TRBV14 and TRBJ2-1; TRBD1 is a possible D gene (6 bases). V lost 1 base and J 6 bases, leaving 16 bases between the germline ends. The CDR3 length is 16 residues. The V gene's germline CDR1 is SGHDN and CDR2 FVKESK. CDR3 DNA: TGTGCCAGCAGCCAAGTACCGGACAGCGGATTCAATGAGCAGTTCTTC. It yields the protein CASSQVPDSGFNEQFF.